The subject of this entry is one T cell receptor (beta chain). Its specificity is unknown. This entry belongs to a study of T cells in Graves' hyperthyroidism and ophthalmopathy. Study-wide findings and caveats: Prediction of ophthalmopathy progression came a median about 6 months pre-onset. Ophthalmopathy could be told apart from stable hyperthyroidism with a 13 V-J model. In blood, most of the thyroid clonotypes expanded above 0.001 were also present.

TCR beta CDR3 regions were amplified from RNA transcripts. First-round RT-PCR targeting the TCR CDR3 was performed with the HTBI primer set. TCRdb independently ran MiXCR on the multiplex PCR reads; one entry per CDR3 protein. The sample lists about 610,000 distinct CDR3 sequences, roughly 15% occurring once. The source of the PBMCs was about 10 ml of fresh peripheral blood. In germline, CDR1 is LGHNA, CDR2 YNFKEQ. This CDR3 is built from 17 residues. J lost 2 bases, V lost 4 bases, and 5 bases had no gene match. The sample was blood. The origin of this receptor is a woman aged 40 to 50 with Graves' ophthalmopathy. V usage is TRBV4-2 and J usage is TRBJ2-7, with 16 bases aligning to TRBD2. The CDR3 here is CASSPGLAGGITYEQYF. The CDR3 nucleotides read TGTGCCAGCAGCCCGGGACTAGCGGGAGGGATTACCTACGAGCAGTACTTC.